This T cell receptor beta chain was recovered during a study of blood T cells in healthy people across ages. The use of a sample-barcoded 5' primer and a J-beta primer mix characterized a second PCR of about 6 to 12 cycles. MiXCR, run by TCRdb on the 5' RACE reads, gives a single entry per CDR3 protein. This sample carries 1.5 million to 2 million distinct CDR3 sequences, around 40% of them seen once, and the ten largest clones take roughly 23%. Germline V gene lookup returns CDR1 MGHDK and CDR2 SYGVNS. V dropped 6 bases and J dropped 9; count of bases not matched to a gene: 13. This CDR3 comprises 15 residues.

The sequencing sample was made of blood. The chain combines TRBV25-1 with TRBJ2-1, with 8 bases lining up with TRBD2. This TCR was recovered from a human donor in good health. CDR3 sequence: CASRPSGGQLTEQFF. Written as DNA, the CDR3 is TGTGCCAGCAGACCATCGGGGGGGCAGTTGACTGAGCAGTTCTTC.